These 12 T cell receptor beta chains were all obtained from the same sample, sequenced in a study of identical twins. One entry per CDR3 protein, called by TCRdb with MiXCR from the 5' RACE reads. The sample lists 640,000 or so distinct CDR3 sequences, approximately 6.1% occurring once. The material sequenced was naive T cells sorted from blood. The receptors were sampled from a man aged 18 to 29 in good health.

This clonotype has a count of ten or more. V and J are TRBV20-1 and TRBJ2-5; D is unclear. The CDR3 is 9 residues long. V was pared by 2 bases and J by 7 bases, with 2 bases between. CDR1 is DFQATT and CDR2 is SNEGSKA in the germline V gene (reference sequence). In DNA form, the CDR3 reads TGCAGTGCTAGACGGACCCAGTACTTC. Translated: CSARRTQYF.

This clonotype was picked up many times. The chain links TRBV4-1 to TRBJ2-3; D possibly corresponds to TRBD1 (5 bases). Trimming removed 3 bases from V and 6 bases from J, with 13 bases in between. Germline V gives CDR1 MGHRA, CDR2 YSYEKL. This CDR3 comprises 14 residues. CDR3 DNA: TGCGCCAGCAGCCAGATTTGGGGCGGTGATACGCAGTATTTT. Translating gives CASSQIWGGDTQYF.

The J gene is TRBJ2-3, the V gene TRBV27; no clear D gene. V lost 2 bases, J lost 7 bases, and 7 bases lay in between. This CDR3 comprises 12 residues. Germline values: CDR1 MNHEY, CDR2 SMNVEV (reference sequence). The CDR3 loop is CASSLQGYTQYF. The CDR3 DNA sequence: TGTGCCAGCAGTTTACAAGGCTATACGCAGTATTTT.

The table lists this clonotype with many counts. The rearrangement links TRBV4-2 to TRBJ1-1; 12 bases line up with TRBD1. This CDR3 region has 21 residues. V dropped 1 base and J dropped 4; count of bases not matched to a gene: 19. Germline V gene lookup returns CDR1 LGHNA and CDR2 YNFKEQ. CDR3 coding DNA: TGTGCCAGCAGCCAAGCACCTCTAAGGCGGGACAGGGGGCTCATTGGCACTGAAGCTTTCTTT. Its protein product is CASSQAPLRRDRGLIGTEAFF.

This clonotype showed up many times. V gene TRBV27 combines with J gene TRBJ2-2; maybe TRBD2 (5 bases). The CDR3 covers 14 residues. V shed 3 bases and J shed 6 bases, with 11 bases lying between them. Germline CDR1 MNHEY, CDR2 SMNVEV (reference sequence). CDR3 residues: CASSLASPPGELFF. For the CDR3, the DNA is TGTGCCAGCAGTTTGGCTAGCCCCCCCGGGGAGCTGTTTTTT.

This clonotype was observed a few times. The V and J genes are TRBV6-1 and TRBJ2-1, with 13 bases that match TRBD2. V trimming: 2 bases; J trimming: 13 bases; junction bases outside the gene matches: 11. The germline V gene encodes CDR1 MNHNS and CDR2 SASEGT. The CDR3 runs to 16 residues. The CDR3 nucleotides read TGTGCCAGCAGTGAATCTAAGGGACTAGCGGGATTGCTTCAGTTCTTC. Its protein product is CASSESKGLAGLLQFF.

This clonotype has at least ten counts. This chain uses TRBV12-3 or TRBV12-4 with TRBJ2-7; D remains ambiguous. The CDR3 extends over 14 amino acids. Trimming left V 4 bases short and J 2 bases short, with 12 bases between. The CDR3 nucleotides read TGTGCCAGCAGTTCGAGCGAGACCACCTACGAGCAGTACTTC. Translation gives CASSSSETTYEQYF.

The chain couples TRBV20-1 to TRBJ1-3; a weak D match, TRBD1 (5 bases). V gave up 0 bases and J gave up 3 bases, with 12 bases separating them. CDR1 is DFQATT and CDR2 is SNEGSKA in the germline V gene (reference sequence). CDR3 length equals 15 residues. The CDR3 region is CSARDQGEVGNTIYF. CDR3 sequence (DNA): TGCAGTGCTAGAGATCAAGGGGAAGTTGGAAACACCATATATTTT.

The V call is TRBV4-1, the J call TRBJ2-3; unclear D gene. Trimming took 0 bases from V and 7 from J, leaving 23 bases between them. This CDR3 contains 18 residues. Germline-derived CDR1 and CDR2 are MGHRA and YSYEKL. CDR3 sequence: CASSQEFPLGPGANTQYF. The CDR3 bases are TGCGCCAGCAGCCAAGAATTCCCCCTAGGGCCCGGTGCAAATACGCAGTATTTT.

This clonotype was observed a handful of times. V gene TRBV9 combines with J gene TRBJ2-7, with 11 bases that match TRBD2. The germline gives CDR1 SGDLS, CDR2 YYNGEE. The CDR3 spans 15 residues. V dropped 4 bases and J dropped 3; count of bases not matched to a gene: 6. CDR3 region: CASSSGTSGFYEQYF. CDR3 nucleotide sequence: TGTGCCAGCAGCTCCGGGACTAGCGGTTTCTACGAGCAGTACTTC.

This clonotype was recorded at least ten times. This chain connects TRBV4-1 to TRBJ1-5; D is unclear. CDR1 is MGHRA and CDR2 is YSYEKL in the germline V gene. The CDR3 has 13 amino acids. V gave up 5 bases and J gave up 4 bases, with 9 bases separating them. CDR3 in DNA: TGCGCCAGCAGCAACCTGGGAAATCAGCCCCAGCATTTT. It specifies CASSNLGNQPQHF.

This clonotype was detected ten times or more. V gene TRBV5-1 combines with J gene TRBJ2-1; D is unclear. The CDR3 runs to 13 residues. V lost 5 bases, J lost 5 bases, and 11 bases lay in between. Germline V lookup: CDR1 SGHRS, CDR2 YFSETQ. As DNA, the CDR3 is TGCGCCAGCAGTCTTGACCCAGACAATGAGCAGTTCTTC. It codes for CASSLDPDNEQFF.